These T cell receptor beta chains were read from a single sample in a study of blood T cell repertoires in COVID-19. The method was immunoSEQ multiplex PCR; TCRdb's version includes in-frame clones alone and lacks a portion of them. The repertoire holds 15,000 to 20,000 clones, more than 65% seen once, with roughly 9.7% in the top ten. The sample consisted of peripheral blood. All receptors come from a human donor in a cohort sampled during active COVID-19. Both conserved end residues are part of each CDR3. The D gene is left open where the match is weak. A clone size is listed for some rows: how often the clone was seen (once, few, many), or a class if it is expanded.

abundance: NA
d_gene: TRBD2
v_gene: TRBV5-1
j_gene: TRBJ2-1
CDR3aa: CASSPIAGHNEQFF
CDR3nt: TGCGCCAGCAGCCCCATAGCGGGGCACAATGAGCAGTTCTTC

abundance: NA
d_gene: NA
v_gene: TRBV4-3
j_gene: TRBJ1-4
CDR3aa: CASSQGGVGEKLFF
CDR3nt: TGCGCCAGCAGCCAGGGGGGAGTTGGCGAAAAACTGTTTTTT

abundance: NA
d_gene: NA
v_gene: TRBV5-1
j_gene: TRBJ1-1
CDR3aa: CASSVGRALGNTEAFF
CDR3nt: TGCGCCAGCAGCGTCGGCAGGGCCCTCGGGAACACTGAAGCTTTCTTT

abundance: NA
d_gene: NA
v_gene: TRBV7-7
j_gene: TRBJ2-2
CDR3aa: CASSLATGADTGELFF
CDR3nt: TGTGCCAGCAGCTTAGCAACTGGGGCCGACACCGGGGAGCTGTTTTTT

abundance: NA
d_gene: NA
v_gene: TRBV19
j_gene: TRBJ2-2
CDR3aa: CASSSSAGTGELFF
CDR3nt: TGTGCCAGTAGTTCTAGCGCGGGCACCGGGGAGCTGTTTTTT

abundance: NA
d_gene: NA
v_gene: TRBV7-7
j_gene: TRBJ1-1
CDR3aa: CASSLSVNTEAFF
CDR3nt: TGTGCTAGCAGCTTATCAGTGAACACTGAAGCTTTCTTT

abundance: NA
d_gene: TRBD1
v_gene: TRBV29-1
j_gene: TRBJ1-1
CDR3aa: CRVGGQGGANTEAFF
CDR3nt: TGCCGCGTTGGGGGACAGGGGGGGGCCAACACTGAAGCTTTCTTT

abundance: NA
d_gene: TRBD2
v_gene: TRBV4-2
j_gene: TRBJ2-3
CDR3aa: CASSQGPLAGVPDTQYF
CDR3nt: TGTGCCAGCAGCCAAGGTCCATTAGCGGGAGTCCCAGATACGCAGTATTTT

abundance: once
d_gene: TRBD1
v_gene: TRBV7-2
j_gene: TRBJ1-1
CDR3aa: CASSLVRTGRTEAFF
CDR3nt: TGTGCCAGCAGCTTAGTCCGGACAGGGCGGACTGAAGCTTTCTTT

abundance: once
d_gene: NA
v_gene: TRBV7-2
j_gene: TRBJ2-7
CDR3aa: CASSSRGFYEQYF
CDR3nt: TGTGCCAGCAGCTCAAGGGGCTTCTACGAGCAGTACTTC

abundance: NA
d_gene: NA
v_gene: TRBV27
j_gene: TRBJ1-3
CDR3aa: CASSLSWGSWQAGNTIYF
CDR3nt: TGTGCCAGCAGTTTATCCTGGGGCAGTTGGCAGGCTGGAAACACCATATATTTT

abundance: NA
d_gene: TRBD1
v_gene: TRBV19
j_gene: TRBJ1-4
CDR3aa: CASSPRQGSGLFF
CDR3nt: TGTGCCAGTAGTCCGCGACAGGGATCGGGACTGTTTTTT

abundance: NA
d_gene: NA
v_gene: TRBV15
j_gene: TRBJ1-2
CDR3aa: CATSSPGEGQVGYTF
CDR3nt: TGTGCCACCAGCAGTCCTGGGGAGGGGCAGGTTGGCTACACCTTC

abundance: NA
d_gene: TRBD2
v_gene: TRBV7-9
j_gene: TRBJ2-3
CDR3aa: CASSSPRGIGTDTQYF
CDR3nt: TGTGCCAGCAGCTCACCGCGGGGGATTGGAACAGATACGCAGTATTTT

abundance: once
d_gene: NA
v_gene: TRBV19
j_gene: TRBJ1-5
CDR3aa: CASSIREYAGSKSWSSNQPQHF
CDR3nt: TGTGCCAGTAGTATCCGGGAATATGCGGGCAGTAAATCCTGGAGTAGCAATCAGCCCCAGCATTTT

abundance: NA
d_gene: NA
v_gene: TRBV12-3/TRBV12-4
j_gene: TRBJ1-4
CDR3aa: CAIRDTINEKLFF
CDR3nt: TGTGCCATCAGGGACACAATAAATGAAAAACTGTTTTTT

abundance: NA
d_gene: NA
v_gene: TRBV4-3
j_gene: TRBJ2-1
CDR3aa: CASSQGYNEQFF
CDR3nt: TGCGCCAGTTCCCAGGGCTACAATGAGCAGTTCTTC

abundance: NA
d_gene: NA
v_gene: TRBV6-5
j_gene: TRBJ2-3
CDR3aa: CASRTSTDTQYF
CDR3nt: TGTGCCAGCAGGACTAGCACAGATACGCAGTATTTT

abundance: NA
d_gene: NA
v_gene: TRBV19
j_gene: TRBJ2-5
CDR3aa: CASGGGSRETQYF
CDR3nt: TGTGCCAGCGGCGGAGGCAGCAGGGAGACCCAGTACTTC

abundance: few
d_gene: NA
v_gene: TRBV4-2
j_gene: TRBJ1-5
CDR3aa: CASSQVKGVHQPQHF
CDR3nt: TGTGCCAGCAGCCAAGTGAAGGGGGTCCATCAGCCCCAGCATTTT

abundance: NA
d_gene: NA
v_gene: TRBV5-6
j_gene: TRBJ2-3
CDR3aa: CASSLTGDTDTQYF
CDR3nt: TGTGCCAGCAGCTTGACCGGGGACACAGATACGCAGTATTTT

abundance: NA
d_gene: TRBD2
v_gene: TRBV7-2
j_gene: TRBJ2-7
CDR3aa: CASSSTSSGTYEQYF
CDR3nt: TGTGCCAGCAGCTCAACCTCTAGCGGGACCTACGAGCAGTACTTC

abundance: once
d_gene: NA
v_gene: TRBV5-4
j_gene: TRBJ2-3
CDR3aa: CASSLGQRLGADTQYF
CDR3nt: TGTGCCAGCAGCTTAGGACAGAGGCTTGGGGCAGATACGCAGTATTTT